The 9 T cell receptor beta chains below come from one sample, sequenced in a study of blood T cell repertoires in COVID-19. The protocol was immunoSEQ multiplex PCR, while the TCRdb copy is restricted to in-frame clones and leaves out a portion. The data show under 300,000 clones, approximately 90% seen once. Specimen: PBMCs or T cells enriched from blood (not recorded which). These receptors were collected from a woman aged 30 to 39 with acute COVID-19.

The V call is TRBV5-8, the J call TRBJ2-1; 10 nucleotides agree with TRBD1. Germline trimming cut 5 bases from V and 2 bases from J; bases unmatched to any gene: 10. This CDR3 region has 17 residues. CDR1 SGHTS and CDR2 YDEGEE come from the germline V gene. CDR3 amino acids: CASSYSPGTGAYNEQFF. In nucleotides, the CDR3 is TGTGCCAGCAGTTACTCTCCCGGGACAGGGGCCTACAATGAGCAGTTCTTC. The full variable domain, its missing parts supplied by reference TRBV5-8 and TRBJ2-1, is EAGVTQSPTHLIKTRGQQATLRCSPISGHTSVYWYQQALGLGLQFLLWYDEGEERNRGNFPPRFSGRQFPNYSSELNVNALELEDSALYLCASSYSPGTGAYNEQFFGPGTRLTVL.

The chain joins TRBV2 to TRBJ1-5, with D hard to call. The CDR3 sequence is 14 residues long. The V and J ends lost 8 bases and 5 bases respectively, with 16 bases between them. Germline CDR1 SNHLY, CDR2 FYNNEI. The CDR3 DNA is TGTGCCAGCGGGAGAGGAGGGAACCATCAGCCCCAGCATTTT. As protein: CASGRGGNHQPQHF.

The V gene is TRBV9, the J gene TRBJ2-4, with TRBD2 matching over 10 bases. J lost 0 bases, V lost 3 bases, and 15 bases had no gene match. Germline lookup yields CDR1 SGDLS and CDR2 YYNGEE. The CDR3 consists of 20 residues. The DNA for the CDR3 is TGTGCCAGCAGCGCGACTAGCGGGCCATCCTCTACCCTAGCCAAAAACATTCAGTACTTC. Residues: CASSATSGPSSTLAKNIQYF.

The chain has TRBV18 and TRBJ1-2; 8 bases map to TRBD1. V was clipped by 3 bases and J by 1 base; unmatched bases: 13. The CDR3 spans 18 residues. Germline assignment: CDR1 KGHSH and CDR2 LQKENI. CDR3 nucleotide sequence: TGTGCCAGCTCACCCATTCCCGGGACAGGATTAATTAACTATGGCTACACCTTC. Amino acid sequence: CASSPIPGTGLINYGYTF.

The chain couples TRBV7-9 to TRBJ1-4, with 7 bases identical to TRBD1. Germline V gene data show CDR1 as SEHNR and CDR2 as FQNEAQ (reference sequence). Trimming cost V 1 base and J 0 bases; bases outside gene matches: 2. The CDR3 is made up of 16 amino acids. The CDR3 DNA sequence: TGTGCCAGCAGCTTAGGAGGGACAGCAACTAATGAAAAACTGTTTTTT. The encoded protein is CASSLGGTATNEKLFF.

The genes are TRBV19 and TRBJ2-6; D might be TRBD1 (6 bases). Between the trimmed V and J ends, which lost 1 base and 3 bases, there was a span of 13 bases. Germline V lookup: CDR1 LNHDA, CDR2 SQIVND (reference sequence). The CDR3 contains 17 residues. The CDR3: CASSIVFRGGGANVLTF. CDR3 coding DNA: TGTGCCAGTAGTATAGTCTTTCGAGGGGGTGGGGCCAACGTCCTGACTTTC.

V gene TRBV2 combines with J gene TRBJ2-1; 7 bases align to TRBD1. This CDR3 is 11 amino acids long. Germline values: CDR1 SNHLY, CDR2 FYNNEI. Germline trimming cut 6 bases from V and 14 bases from J; bases unmatched to any gene: 7. DNA of the CDR3: TGTGCCAGCAGGTTTGAGACAGGGAAGTTCTTC. It is translated as CASRFETGKFF.

V usage is TRBV4-1 and J usage is TRBJ2-1, with a weak D call TRBD1 (5 bases). The CDR3 loop spans 13 amino acids. Germline-derived CDR1 and CDR2 are MGHRA and YSYEKL. The V gene lost 4 bases and the J gene lost 8 bases, with 12 bases spanning the gap. The CDR3 nucleotides read TGCGCCAGCAGCCTTAGACAGTCAGATGAGCAGTTCTTC. This translates into CASSLRQSDEQFF.

The CDR3 DNA follows: TGTGCCAGCAGCAGTCCATCCCGGGACAGGGAAATCGATGAGCAGTTCTTC. Amino acid sequence: CASSSPSRDREIDEQFF. The V gene is TRBV21-1, the J gene TRBJ2-1; whether TRBD1, the table's D call, matches the DNA was not checked. TRBV21-1 corresponds to a pseudogene. The CDR3 has 17 amino acids.